This TCR beta chain originates from a study of OX40 agonist ivuxolimab in advanced cancers. Across the study: Under the entry rules, prior anti-PD-1, anti-PD-L1 or anti-CTLA-4 therapy was allowed, and more than 35% had some. Findings and caveats of the study: The average count of expanded clones was higher among CD8+ T cells than among CD4+.

Deletions cut 8 bases from V and 0 bases from J, with 14 bases between. The CDR3 runs 15 residues. Measured with immunoSEQ multiplex PCR; TCRdb has only the in-frame clones, and not every one. The sample holds about 58,000 clones; less than 85% are singletons and the top ten take approximately 3%. Comment on this clone: What it binds is unknown. Other DNA sequences in the same sample also yield this CDR3.

The receptor comes from an adult with an advanced solid tumor such as melanoma, head and neck, liver or kidney cancer. The chain uses TRBV23-1 and TRBJ2-1, with D possibly matching TRBD1 (6 bases). TRBV23-1 is an ORF; its function is uncertain. Sequenced here: CD4+ or CD8+ T cells sorted from blood, sampled in a trial of the OX40 agonist ivuxolimab. The CDR3 loop is CASSSQGSSYNEQFF. The CDR3 bases are TGCGCCAGCTCGTCCCAGGGGAGCTCCTACAATGAGCAGTTCTTC.